Included here is one TCR beta chain sequence, with context. Some clones are missing from TCRdb's copy, which holds only in-frame ones; the method was immunoSEQ multiplex PCR. The sample has some 130,000 clones, about 92% seen once. Germline V gene lookup returns CDR1 GTSNPN and CDR2 SVGIG (reference sequence). The CDR3 length is 14 residues. With 0 bases removed from V and 2 bases from J, the gap between germline ends came to 11 bases. The data originate from a study of control samples from healthy donors and cancer patients. The receptor comes from a woman aged 45-59 years in good health. Specimen: blood. The rearrangement uses TRBV30 and TRBJ2-7; D is undetermined. CDR3 nucleotide sequence: TGTGCCTGGAGTGTACGGCCCACCGCCTACGAGCAGTACTTC. Encoded protein: CAWSVRPTAYEQYF. Together with reference TRBV30 and TRBJ2-7, the CDR3 gives the full variable domain: SQTIHQWPATLVQPVGSPLSLECTVEGTSNPNLYWYRQAAGRGLQLLFYSVGIGQISSEVPQNLSASRPQDRQFILSSKKLLLSDSGFYLCAWSVRPTAYEQYFGPGTRLTVT.